The clone carrying this TCR beta chain was observed a handful of times. The sample belongs to a study of cytotoxic CD8 clonotypes in ibrutinib-treated CLL. The table came from immunoSEQ multiplex PCR; TCRdb's copy has only in-frame clones and leaves some out. The repertoire holds some 350,000 clones, 67% seen once, with about 6.7% in the top ten. The source is a human donor with chronic lymphocytic leukemia. This specimen consisted of PBMCs, obtained after 36 months of ibrutinib treatment.

The CDR3 sequence is CASSLQGSYEQYF. The CDR3 DNA reads as TGTGCCAGCAGTTTACAGGGCTCCTACGAGCAGTACTTC. The rearrangement joins TRBV27 to TRBJ2-7; the D gene is possibly TRBD1 (5 bases). Trimming shortened V by 2 bases and J by 0 bases, and 5 bases separated the two germline ends. This CDR3 comprises 13 residues. Germline assignment: CDR1 MNHEY and CDR2 SMNVEV (reference sequence).